One and the same sample provided the 27 T cell receptor beta chains below, sequenced in a study of blood T cell repertoires in COVID-19. Profiling relied on immunoSEQ multiplex PCR, and the TCRdb table lists in-frame clones only, not all of them. The sample holds about 76,000 clones, approximately 88% seen once. The sequenced sample was peripheral blood. Source of these receptors: a middle-aged man with active COVID-19.

This chain joins TRBV4-1 and TRBJ2-7; tentatively, D is TRBD2 (5 bases). This CDR3 is built from 14 residues. Germline V CDR1 and CDR2: MGHRA, YSYEKL. V dropped 4 bases and J dropped 2 bases, with 12 bases sitting between them. The CDR3 protein is CASSLDSATYEQYF. CDR3 nucleotides: TGCGCCAGCAGCCTCGATAGCGCGACCTACGAGCAGTACTTC.

The chain uses TRBV5-5 and TRBJ2-2, with 7 bases matching TRBD2. This CDR3 has 16 residues. With V trimmed by 3 bases and J by 3 bases, 8 bases remained unmatched. Germline V CDR1 and CDR2: SGHKS, YYEKEE (reference sequence). The CDR3 DNA reads as TGTGCCAGCAGCTCATCACGGGGGGAGTACACCGGGGAGCTGTTTTTT. Its translation: CASSSSRGEYTGELFF.

This sequence joins TRBV19 and TRBJ2-1; 9 nucleotides agree with TRBD2. Germline trimming cut 4 bases from V and 4 bases from J; bases unmatched to any gene: 2. This CDR3 spans 14 amino acids. Looked up from germline, CDR1 is LNHDA and CDR2 is SQIVND (reference sequence). CDR3 DNA: TGTGCCAGTAGTACTAGCGGGGTTTACAATGAGCAGTTCTTC. Residues: CASSTSGVYNEQFF. The full variable domain, in which reference TRBV19 and TRBJ2-1 provide the parts outside the CDR3, is DGGITQSPKYLFRKEGQNVTLSCEQNLNHDAMYWYRQDPGQGLRLIYYSQIVNDFQKGDIAEGYSVSREKKESFPLTVTSAQKNPTAFYLCASSTSGVYNEQFFGPGTRLTVL.

This clone was seen only once. The J gene is TRBJ2-3, the V gene TRBV4-3, with a tentative D call TRBD1 (5 bases). The CDR3 contains 17 residues. Between the trimmed V and J ends, which lost 0 bases and 1 base, there was a span of 14 bases. The germline V gene encodes CDR1 LGHNA and CDR2 YSLEER. The CDR3 spells CASSQDHQGRGTDTQYF. In nucleotides, the CDR3 is TGCGCCAGCAGCCAAGATCACCAGGGTAGAGGCACAGATACGCAGTATTTT.

The chain has TRBV9 and TRBJ1-3; D is undetermined. Germline V gene data show CDR1 as SGDLS and CDR2 as YYNGEE. V was pared by 0 bases and J by 0 bases, with 13 bases between. The CDR3 consists of 17 residues. The CDR3 sequence: CASSVGSPIDSGNTIYF. The DNA of the CDR3 is TGTGCCAGCAGCGTAGGTAGCCCTATCGACTCTGGAAACACCATATATTTT.

The rearrangement uses TRBV14 and TRBJ2-2, with 7 bases matching TRBD1. The germline CDR1 and CDR2 sequences are SGHDN and FVKESK. The CDR3 spans 17 residues. Trimming took 4 bases from V and 1 from J; bases not matched to a gene: 9. The CDR3 DNA sequence: TGTGCCAGCAGCCCTTGGACAGGACCGGGGAACACCGGGGAGCTGTTTTTT. Translating gives CASSPWTGPGNTGELFF.

The CDR3 sequence is CASRTGTGKQYF. In DNA form, the CDR3 reads TGTGCCAGCAGGACCGGGACAGGGAAGCAGTACTTC. The genes are TRBV28 and TRBJ2-7; 9 positions agree with TRBD1. Germline trimming cut 6 bases from V and 8 bases from J; bases unmatched to any gene: 5. Germline V gives CDR1 MDHEN, CDR2 SYDVKM. CDR3 size: 12 residues. Based on the CDR3 plus reference TRBV28 and TRBJ2-7, the full variable domain is DVKVTQSSRYLVKRTGEKVFLECVQDMDHENMFWYRQDPGLGLRLIYFSYDVKMKEKGDIPEGYSVSREKKERFSLILESASTNQTSMYLCASRTGTGKQYFGPGTRLTVT.

V is TRBV6-5 and J is TRBJ1-5; no clear D gene. The length of the CDR3 is 12 residues. Germline-derived CDR1 and CDR2 are MNHEY and SVGAGI. V lost 7 bases, J lost 4 bases, and 8 bases lay in between. The CDR3 DNA reads TGTGCCAGCATGCCCCTAAATCAGCCCCAGCATTTT. Its translation: CASMPLNQPQHF.

The chain couples TRBV5-6 to TRBJ2-1; D unresolved. The V end was cut by 4 bases, the J end by 0 bases, with 14 bases between. Germline CDR1 is SGHDT and CDR2 is YYEEEE. The CDR3 loop spans 16 amino acids. This CDR3 reads CASSPVAESSYNEQFF. Here the CDR3 DNA reads TGTGCCAGCAGCCCCGTGGCGGAAAGCTCCTACAATGAGCAGTTCTTC.

This chain connects TRBV11-1 to TRBJ1-1; D is undetermined. The CDR3 sequence is 13 residues long. In germline, CDR1 is SGHAT, CDR2 FQDESV (reference sequence). Trimming pared 3 bases from V and 1 base from J, leaving 6 bases between. In DNA form, the CDR3 reads TGTGCCAGCAGCTTCGCAGAGAACACTGAAGCTTTCTTT. Translating gives CASSFAENTEAFF.

The gene calls are TRBV28 and TRBJ1-2, with 8 bases fitting TRBD1. This CDR3 region has 18 residues. Germline V gives CDR1 MDHEN, CDR2 SYDVKM. V was clipped by 6 bases and J by 4 bases; unmatched bases: 19. CDR3 in amino acids: CASRPTVLRGREPYGYTF. The CDR3 region has the DNA TGTGCCAGCAGACCCACTGTTCTCAGGGGGCGAGAACCCTATGGCTACACCTTC.

This rearrangement joins TRBV9 to TRBJ2-2; unclear D gene. V dropped 4 bases and J dropped 4 bases, with 8 bases sitting between them. From germline, CDR1 is SGDLS and CDR2 YYNGEE. The CDR3 runs 13 residues. The CDR3 region has the DNA TGTGCCAGCAGCCCCTCCCCCACCGGGGAGCTGTTTTTT. It is translated as CASSPSPTGELFF.

The chain has TRBV5-1 and TRBJ2-7; D may be TRBD2 (7 bases). The CDR3 length is 14 residues. With 6 bases removed from V and 8 bases from J, the gap between germline ends came to 21 bases. Germline CDR1 is SGHRS and CDR2 is YFSETQ. For the CDR3, the DNA is TGCGCCAGCACCCGATTGGGGGGGCCTGAGAAGCAGTACTTC. Protein sequence: CASTRLGGPEKQYF.

This clone was seen once. This chain joins TRBV30 and TRBJ1-2; TRBD1 matches at 7 bases. The CDR3 contains 12 residues. Germline V gene data show CDR1 as GTSNPN and CDR2 as SVGIG (reference sequence). The junction had 4 bases not matched to a gene; V was cut back by 5 bases and J by 4 bases. The DNA for the CDR3 is TGTGCCTGGGGGGGACAGTCCTATGGCTACACCTTC. Translation gives CAWGGQSYGYTF.

This rearrangement joins TRBV27 to TRBJ2-5, with a tentative D call TRBD1 (6 bases). The length of the CDR3 is 14 residues. The germline CDR1 and CDR2 sequences are MNHEY and SMNVEV (reference sequence). The ends were cut back, 0 bases at V and 6 bases at J, with 11 bases in the middle. This CDR3 is CASSLSHGQKTQYF. The CDR3 region has the DNA TGTGCCAGCAGTTTATCGCACGGACAGAAGACCCAGTACTTC.

In its sample, this clone was seen a few times. J is TRBJ2-5 and V is TRBV29-1; no firm D call. V lost 7 bases and J lost 2, with 8 bases in between. The germline gives CDR1 SQVTM, CDR2 ANQGSEA. This CDR3 has 11 residues. As DNA, the CDR3 is TGCAGCGGTTTAGAACAAGAGACCCAGTACTTC. This translates into CSGLEQETQYF.

The CDR3 loop reads CASSDGSPEAFF. DNA of the CDR3: TGTGCCAGCAGTGACGGGTCTCCCGAAGCTTTCTTT. V usage is TRBV25-1 and J usage is TRBJ1-1; D not resolved. The CDR3 consists of 12 residues. V was pared by 3 bases and J by 8 bases, with 10 bases between. CDR1 is MGHDK and CDR2 is SYGVNS in the germline V gene.

The chain has TRBV7-9 and TRBJ2-6; 10 bases are a match to TRBD1. The CDR3 is made up of 17 amino acids. CDR1 is SEHNR, CDR2 FQNEAQ, per germline (reference sequence). Trimming at V came to 1 base and at J to 2 bases, leaving 2 bases not matched to a gene. DNA of the CDR3: TGTGCCAGCAGCTTAGTGACAGGGGGCGCTGGGGCCAACGTCCTGACTTTC. Its translation is CASSLVTGGAGANVLTF.

V usage is TRBV28 and J usage is TRBJ2-1, with a weak D call TRBD2 (5 bases). V lost 8 bases and J 5 bases, leaving 19 bases between the germline ends. Germline CDR1 is MDHEN and CDR2 is SYDVKM. This CDR3 is built from 15 residues. DNA for the CDR3: TGTGCCAGCCGTTCGATAGCGAACCTGAACAATGAGCAGTTCTTC. Amino acids: CASRSIANLNNEQFF.

This clone has only a few counts. The chain carries TRBV29-1 and TRBJ1-1, with a possible D match to TRBD1 (6 bases). Trimming took 6 bases from V and 3 from J, leaving 11 bases between them. Germline V CDR1 and CDR2: SQVTM, ANQGSEA. The CDR3 is made up of 12 amino acids. The CDR3 DNA sequence: TGCAGCGTGGCGGACAGAGACACTGAAGCTTTCTTT. Its translation is CSVADRDTEAFF.

This chain joins TRBV6-4 and TRBJ2-1; D is possibly TRBD1 (5 bases). In germline, CDR1 is MRHNA, CDR2 SNTAGT. Trimming took 6 bases from V and 2 from J, leaving 8 bases between them. CDR3 size: 13 residues. The CDR3 spells CASSQGPYNEQFF. The DNA of the CDR3 is TGTGCCAGCAGCCAGGGCCCCTACAATGAGCAGTTCTTC.

The count of this clone is one. The chain is built from TRBV25-1 and TRBJ2-2; D may be TRBD1 (5 bases). Germline V lookup: CDR1 MGHDK, CDR2 SYGVNS. V was cut by 2 bases and J by 4 bases, with 14 bases left in between. The CDR3 is 16 residues long. CDR3 region: CASSERVRGITGELFF. The CDR3 nucleotides read TGTGCCAGCAGTGAAAGGGTTAGGGGTATCACCGGGGAGCTGTTTTTT.

This clone occurred once. The chain couples TRBV24-1 to TRBJ2-7; the D gene is possibly TRBD1 (6 bases). V lost 9 bases and J lost 2, with 13 bases in between. Germline V gives CDR1 KGHDR, CDR2 SFDVKD. This CDR3 has 13 amino acids. CDR3 DNA sequence: TGTGCCACCTCCCAGGGGAACACCTACGAGCAGTACTTC. As protein: CATSQGNTYEQYF.

V is TRBV4-1 and J is TRBJ2-5, with 7 nucleotides matching TRBD1. Unmatched junction bases numbered 8, after V lost 0 bases and J lost 4 bases. The CDR3 runs 16 residues. The germline V gene has CDR1 MGHRA and CDR2 YSYEKL. The CDR3 sequence is CASSQEARQGRETQYF. In DNA, the CDR3 is TGCGCCAGCAGCCAAGAAGCTAGACAGGGACGAGAGACCCAGTACTTC.

CDR3 sequence: CASSAPGRGGVTGELFF. The CDR3 nucleotides read TGTGCCAGCAGCGCGCCGGGGAGGGGGGGGGTCACCGGGGAGCTGTTTTTT. V and J are TRBV9 and TRBJ2-2; the D gene is possibly TRBD2 (7 bases). Germline V gives CDR1 SGDLS, CDR2 YYNGEE. This CDR3 spans 17 amino acids. Between the trimmed V and J ends, which lost 3 bases and 4 bases, there was a span of 19 bases.

This chain connects TRBV24-1 to TRBJ1-4; TRBD1 matches at 8 bases. The V and J ends lost 4 bases and 8 bases, in that order; junction bases with no gene match: 8. There are 15 residues in the CDR3. The germline V gene has CDR1 KGHDR and CDR2 SFDVKD. CDR3 coding DNA: TGTGCCACCAGTGACTCTGACAGGGGAGTAGAAAAACTGTTTTTT. Protein sequence: CATSDSDRGVEKLFF.

V gene TRBV6-1 combines with J gene TRBJ1-2; D is uncertain. The CDR3 length is 11 residues. With 3 bases removed from V and 7 bases from J, the gap between germline ends came to 6 bases. Germline assignment: CDR1 MNHNS and CDR2 SASEGT. This chain's CDR3 is CASSENSGYTF. For the CDR3, the DNA is TGTGCCAGCAGTGAGAATAGTGGCTACACCTTC.